A selection of T cell receptor beta chains follows, all from one sample in a study of blood T cell repertoires in COVID-19. Measured with immunoSEQ multiplex PCR; TCRdb has only the in-frame clones, and not every one. Of approximately 300,000 clones in the sample, roughly 90% were seen once. The sequenced material came from PBMCs or T cells enriched from blood (not recorded which). The receptor set was obtained from a man between 60 and 70 years old who had recovered from COVID-19. Each CDR3 is given with its conserved first and last residue. Each record gives: J gene, D gene, V gene, CDR3 DNA, CDR3 protein. The D gene is left open where the match is weak.

j_call: TRBJ2-7
d_call: TRBD2
v_call: TRBV5-1
cdr3_nt: TGCGCCAGCAGCATCGGGACTAGCTTTCTCGCCTACGAGCAGTACTTC
cdr3_aa: CASSIGTSFLAYEQYF

j_call: TRBJ2-3
d_call: TRBD2
v_call: TRBV5-8
cdr3_nt: TGTGCCAGCAGCATCACTAGCGGGAGCTACACAGATACGCAGTATTTT
cdr3_aa: CASSITSGSYTDTQYF

j_call: TRBJ2-1
d_call: .
v_call: TRBV30
cdr3_nt: TGTGCCTGGGCCCGGGGTTCCAATGAGCAGTTCTTC
cdr3_aa: CAWARGSNEQFF

j_call: TRBJ2-1
d_call: TRBD2
v_call: TRBV4-3
cdr3_nt: TGCGCCAGCAGCCAAGCCGGGACTAGCGGCCGTGAGCAGTTCTTC
cdr3_aa: CASSQAGTSGREQFF

j_call: TRBJ1-1
d_call: .
v_call: TRBV7-6
cdr3_nt: TGTGCCAGCAGCTTAGCATTGGGGGGTTACACTGAAGCTTTCTTT
cdr3_aa: CASSLALGGYTEAFF

j_call: TRBJ2-5
d_call: TRBD1
v_call: TRBV6-2/TRBV6-3
cdr3_nt: TGTGCCAGCAGTTACCAACCGGGACAGGGGCAAGAGACCCAGTACTTC
cdr3_aa: CASSYQPGQGQETQYF

j_call: TRBJ2-3
d_call: TRBD1
v_call: TRBV27
cdr3_nt: TGTGCCAGCAGTGCCCGGACAGGGGGCACAGATACGCAGTATTTT
cdr3_aa: CASSARTGGTDTQYF

j_call: TRBJ2-4
d_call: .
v_call: TRBV4-3
cdr3_nt: TGCGCCAGCAGCCAAGAGGCAGGCACCTTCTTAGCCAAAAACATTCAGTACTTC
cdr3_aa: CASSQEAGTFLAKNIQYF

j_call: TRBJ1-1
d_call: .
v_call: TRBV11-2
cdr3_nt: TGTGCCAGCAGGACAGCCAAGGGAAACACTGAAGCTTTCTTT
cdr3_aa: CASRTAKGNTEAFF

j_call: TRBJ1-2
d_call: .
v_call: TRBV28
cdr3_nt: TGTGCCAGCAGGCTCAGGGAAGTGGCTAACTATGGCTACACCTTC
cdr3_aa: CASRLREVANYGYTF

j_call: TRBJ2-1
d_call: TRBD1
v_call: TRBV7-9
cdr3_nt: TGTGCCAGCAGCCCTACAGGGGGCTACAATGAGCAGTTCTTC
cdr3_aa: CASSPTGGYNEQFF

j_call: TRBJ2-1
d_call: TRBD2
v_call: TRBV15
cdr3_nt: TGTGCCACCAGCAGAGATCGACTAGCCGATGAGCAGTTCTTC
cdr3_aa: CATSRDRLADEQFF

j_call: TRBJ2-3
d_call: .
v_call: TRBV6-5
cdr3_nt: TGTGCCAGCAGATACACGGCGGGGGCTAGCACAGATACGCAGTATTTT
cdr3_aa: CASRYTAGASTDTQYF

j_call: TRBJ2-5
d_call: .
v_call: TRBV7-8
cdr3_nt: TGTGCCAGCAGCTCAGGCCGGATGGGTCTACGGGAGACCCAGTACTTC
cdr3_aa: CASSSGRMGLRETQYF

j_call: TRBJ2-1
d_call: .
v_call: TRBV6-2/TRBV6-3
cdr3_nt: TGTGCCAGCAGCCTAACGCGACAGGCCCCCTACAATGAGCAGTTCTTC
cdr3_aa: CASSLTRQAPYNEQFF

j_call: TRBJ1-6
d_call: TRBD1
v_call: TRBV9
cdr3_nt: TGTGCCAGCAGCTTTACGGACAGGGCTGATTCACCCCTCCACTTT
cdr3_aa: CASSFTDRADSPLHF

j_call: TRBJ2-1
d_call: TRBD1
v_call: TRBV5-4
cdr3_nt: TGTGCCAGCAGCTATCCGGGACAGGGGCATAATGAGCAGTTCTTC
cdr3_aa: CASSYPGQGHNEQFF

j_call: TRBJ1-1
d_call: .
v_call: TRBV29-1
cdr3_nt: TGCAGCGTTGGTGGGCTGGGTTCATTGGACACTGAAGCTTTCTTT
cdr3_aa: CSVGGLGSLDTEAFF

j_call: TRBJ2-1
d_call: .
v_call: TRBV7-3
cdr3_nt: TGTGCCAGCAACGATCCACGGGGGTACGGTTACAATGAGCAGTTCTTC
cdr3_aa: CASNDPRGYGYNEQFF

j_call: TRBJ2-5
d_call: .
v_call: TRBV5-1
cdr3_nt: TGCGCCAGCCGTCCCGGGGGAACTCAAGAGACCCAGTACTTC
cdr3_aa: CASRPGGTQETQYF

j_call: TRBJ2-1
d_call: TRBD1
v_call: TRBV12-3/TRBV12-4
cdr3_nt: TGTGCCAGCAAAACAGGGGCCCATGAGCAGTTCTTC
cdr3_aa: CASKTGAHEQFF

j_call: TRBJ1-5
d_call: .
v_call: TRBV7-6
cdr3_nt: TGTGCCAGCAGCTTAGCGGGGGGTGAGCCCCAGCATTTT
cdr3_aa: CASSLAGGEPQHF

j_call: TRBJ1-6
d_call: .
v_call: TRBV5-1
cdr3_nt: TGCGCCAGCAGCTTGGGAGAAACCTATAATTCACCCCTCCACTTT
cdr3_aa: CASSLGETYNSPLHF

j_call: TRBJ2-7
d_call: .
v_call: TRBV4-3
cdr3_nt: TGCGCCAGCAGCCCCGAGACGGGAAGCTACGAGCAGTACTTC
cdr3_aa: CASSPETGSYEQYF

j_call: TRBJ2-1
d_call: .
v_call: TRBV5-1
cdr3_nt: TGCGCCAGCAGCTTGTCTCCGGGGTTAAATGAGCAGTTCTTC
cdr3_aa: CASSLSPGLNEQFF

j_call: TRBJ1-6
d_call: .
v_call: TRBV18
cdr3_nt: TGTGCCAGCTCACCCGCGAGGGACTCCTATAATTCACCCCTCCACTTT
cdr3_aa: CASSPARDSYNSPLHF

j_call: TRBJ1-1
d_call: .
v_call: TRBV29-1
cdr3_nt: TGCAGCGTTGGGGTTGGCGGTCGGTTCGCTTTCTTT
cdr3_aa: CSVGVGGRFAFF

j_call: TRBJ1-1
d_call: TRBD1
v_call: TRBV10-3
cdr3_nt: TGTGCCATCAGACAGGGGCTGAACACTGAAGCTTTCTTT
cdr3_aa: CAIRQGLNTEAFF